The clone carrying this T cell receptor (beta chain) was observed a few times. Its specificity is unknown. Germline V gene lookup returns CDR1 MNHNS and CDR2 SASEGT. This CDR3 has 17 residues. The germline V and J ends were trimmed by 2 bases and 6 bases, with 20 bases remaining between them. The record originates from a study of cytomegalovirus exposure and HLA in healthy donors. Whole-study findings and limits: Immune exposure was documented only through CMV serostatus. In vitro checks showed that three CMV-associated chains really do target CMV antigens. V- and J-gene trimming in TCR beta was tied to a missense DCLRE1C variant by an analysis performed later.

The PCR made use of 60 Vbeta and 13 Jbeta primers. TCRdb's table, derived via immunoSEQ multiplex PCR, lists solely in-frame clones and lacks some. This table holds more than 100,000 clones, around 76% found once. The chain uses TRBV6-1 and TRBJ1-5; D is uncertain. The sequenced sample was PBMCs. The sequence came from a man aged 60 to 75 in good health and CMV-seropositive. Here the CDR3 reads CASSEFNAAVGGQPQHF. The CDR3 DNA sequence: TGTGCCAGCAGTGAATTTAATGCGGCAGTAGGTGGTCAGCCCCAGCATTTT.